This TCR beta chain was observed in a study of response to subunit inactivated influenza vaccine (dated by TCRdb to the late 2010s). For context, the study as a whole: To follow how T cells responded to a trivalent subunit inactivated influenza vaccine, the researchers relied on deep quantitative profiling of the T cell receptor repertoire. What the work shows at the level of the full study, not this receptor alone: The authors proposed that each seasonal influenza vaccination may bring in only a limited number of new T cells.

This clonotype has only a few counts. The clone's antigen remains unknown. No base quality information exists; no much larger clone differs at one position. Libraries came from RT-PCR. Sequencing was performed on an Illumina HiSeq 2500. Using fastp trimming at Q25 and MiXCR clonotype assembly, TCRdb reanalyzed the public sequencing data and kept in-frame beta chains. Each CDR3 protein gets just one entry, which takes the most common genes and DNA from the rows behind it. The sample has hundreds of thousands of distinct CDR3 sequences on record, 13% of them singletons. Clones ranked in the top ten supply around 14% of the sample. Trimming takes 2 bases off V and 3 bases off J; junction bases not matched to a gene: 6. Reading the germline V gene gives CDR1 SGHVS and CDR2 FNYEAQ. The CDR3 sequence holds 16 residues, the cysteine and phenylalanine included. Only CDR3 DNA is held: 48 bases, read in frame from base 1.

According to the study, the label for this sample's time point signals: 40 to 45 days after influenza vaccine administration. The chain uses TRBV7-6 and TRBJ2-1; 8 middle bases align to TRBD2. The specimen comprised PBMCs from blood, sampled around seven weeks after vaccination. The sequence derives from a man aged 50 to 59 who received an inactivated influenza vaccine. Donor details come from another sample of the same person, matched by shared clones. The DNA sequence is TGTGCCAGCAGCTTAATGGGGCGGGGGGTCTACAATGAGCAGTTCTTC. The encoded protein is CASSLMGRGVYNEQFF.